This TCR beta chain appears in the sequencing data of a study of blood T cell repertoires in COVID-19. Repertoires were generated with immunoSEQ multiplex PCR, while TCRdb's copy carries only in-frame clones and drops some. The sample has about 100,000 clones, around four fifths seen once; the top ten hold roughly 13%. Germline V gene lookup returns CDR1 MNHEY and CDR2 SVGAGI. With 6 bases clipped from V and 5 bases from J, the junction kept 8 bases outside the gene matches. This CDR3 contains 14 residues. The chain uses TRBV6-5 and TRBJ2-5; TRBD1 agrees at 8 bases. The sample was peripheral blood. This clonotype was sampled from a man aged 50 to 60 with active or convalescent COVID-19. CDR3 sequence: CASRRTGSMETQYF. DNA for the CDR3: TGTGCCAGCAGGCGGACAGGGTCCATGGAGACCCAGTACTTC.